Below, 10 T cell receptor beta chains from the same sample are listed, as sequenced in a study of blood T cell repertoires in COVID-19. Sequencing used immunoSEQ multiplex PCR; TCRdb keeps in-frame clones, though not all of them. Of roughly 290,000 clones in the sample, about 86% were seen once. Input material: peripheral blood. The receptor source for this set is a person in their 70s with COVID-19, enrolled during active disease.

This chain uses TRBV7-3 with TRBJ2-2; the D gene is possibly TRBD2 (5 bases). V was cut by 2 bases and J by 5 bases, with 6 bases left in between. CDR3 length: 13 amino acids. The germline CDR1 and CDR2 sequences are SGHTA and FQGTGA. CDR3: CASSLQRTGELFF. CDR3 sequence (DNA): TGTGCCAGCAGCTTACAGCGGACCGGGGAGCTGTTTTTT.

J is TRBJ2-3 and V is TRBV28; TRBD2 agrees at 11 bases. CDR3 length: 16 residues. Germline CDR1 MDHEN, CDR2 SYDVKM. V gave up 6 bases and J gave up 7 bases; unmatched junction bases: 12. In DNA, the CDR3 is TGTGCCAGCAGCCGCGTTGCCTTAGCGGGGGGGAATACGCAGTATTTT. This translates into CASSRVALAGGNTQYF.

This rearrangement joins TRBV6-5 to TRBJ2-3; 7 bases are shared with TRBD2. The CDR3 sequence is 15 residues long. CDR1 MNHEY and CDR2 SVGAGI come from the germline V gene. The J segment lost 8 bases and the V segment lost 7 bases, leaving 15 bases of the junction unmatched. The chain's CDR3 is CASIPIPGGTGTQYF. The DNA for the CDR3 is TGTGCCAGCATTCCTATCCCCGGGGGGACTGGTACGCAGTATTTT.

There are a few counts of this clone. The genes are TRBV6-4 and TRBJ2-7; 9 nucleotides match TRBD1. This CDR3 spans 15 amino acids. The germline V gene has CDR1 MRHNA and CDR2 SNTAGT. Losses at the gene ends were 2 bases for V and 4 bases for J; bases not matched to a gene: 6. This CDR3 reads CASSDKRDRVYEQYF. In DNA, the CDR3 is TGTGCCAGCAGTGACAAACGGGACAGGGTTTACGAGCAGTACTTC.

This chain connects TRBV5-4 to TRBJ2-5, with a weak D call TRBD1 (6 bases). The germline gives CDR1 SGHNT, CDR2 YYREEE (reference sequence). V gave up 3 bases and J gave up 2 bases, with 11 bases separating them. The CDR3 spans 14 residues. The chain's CDR3 is CASSSGQPQETQYF. CDR3 coding DNA: TGTGCCAGCAGCTCCGGACAGCCTCAAGAGACCCAGTACTTC.

Written as DNA, the CDR3 is TGTGCCAGTACCCCGGGACAGTACCCTAACTATGGCTACACCTTC. It is translated as CASTPGQYPNYGYTF. The V call is TRBV19, the J call TRBJ1-2, with TRBD1 matching over 7 bases. CDR1 is LNHDA and CDR2 is SQIVND in the germline V gene (reference sequence). CDR3 length: 15 residues. With 7 bases clipped from V and 0 bases from J, the junction kept 8 bases outside the gene matches.

V usage is TRBV6-1 and J usage is TRBJ1-2; tentative D call: TRBD1 (6 bases). This CDR3 contains 16 residues. Per germline, CDR1 MNHNS and CDR2 SASEGT. The V gene lost 2 bases and the J gene lost 6 bases, with 19 bases spanning the gap. CDR3 loop: CASSERGGRGSDGYTF. The CDR3 coding sequence is TGTGCCAGCAGTGAAAGGGGGGGAAGGGGATCCGATGGCTACACCTTC.

V gene TRBV6-5 combines with J gene TRBJ1-4; weak D call: TRBD1 (6 bases). Germline V gene data show CDR1 as MNHEY and CDR2 as SVGAGI. This CDR3 contains 16 residues. V lost 2 bases, J lost 2 bases, and 12 bases lay in between. Here the CDR3 DNA reads TGTGCCAGCAGTTACCAGGGGAGGGCGACTAATGAAAAACTGTTTTTT. This encodes CASSYQGRATNEKLFF.

Here the CDR3 reads CASSRRGQGLYNSPLHF. The CDR3 DNA sequence: TGTGCCAGCAGTAGAAGGGGACAGGGACTTTATAATTCACCCCTCCACTTT. The gene calls are TRBV28 and TRBJ1-6; 9 nucleotides agree with TRBD1. Trimming removed 5 bases from V and 4 bases from J; junction bases left unmatched: 9. Germline V gene sequence: CDR1 MDHEN, CDR2 SYDVKM. CDR3 size: 17 residues.

J is TRBJ1-6 and V is TRBV7-2; the match to TRBD1 covers 7 bases. This CDR3 contains 16 residues. Looked up from germline, CDR1 is SGHTA and CDR2 is FQGNSA. Trimming at V came to 6 bases and at J to 9 bases, leaving 14 bases not matched to a gene. CDR3 bases: TGTGCCAGCAGTGAAACAGGGGTGAGAGTAGGTTCACCCCTCCACTTT. Its translation: CASSETGVRVGSPLHF.